The sequence of this T cell receptor beta chain was determined in a study of T cell repertoires in cytomegalovirus infection. This clonotype has at least ten counts. One entry per CDR3 protein, called by TCRdb with MiXCR from the reads. The data hold around 320,000 distinct CDR3 sequences, with more than 9% observed a single time. Deletions cut 2 bases from V and 1 base from J, with 8 bases between. This CDR3 comprises 15 residues. CDR1 is SGHTA, CDR2 FQGNSA, per germline. This chain links TRBV7-2 with TRBJ2-2; no firm D call. Source material: PBMCs. The clonotype originates from a human donor in good health (CMV status not recorded). Some clones in this sample may be carry-over from other donors' samples. The CDR3 loop reads CASSLILQNTGELFF. The CDR3 DNA reads as TGTGCCAGCAGCTTAATTTTGCAGAACACCGGGGAGCTGTTTTTT.